This is a list of T cell receptor beta chains from one sample in a study of cytomegalovirus exposure and HLA in healthy donors. Method: immunoSEQ multiplex PCR; TCRdb's copy keeps in-frame clones and lacks some. This sample yields roughly 130,000 clones, of which about 76% are seen a single time; 3.1% belongs to the top ten. Specimen: PBMCs. These receptor sequences come from a female donor in good health and CMV-seronegative. CDR3s include the opening cysteine and the closing phenylalanine or tryptophan.

V: TRBV15
CDR3: CATSTGQGNQPQHF

V: TRBV5-6
CDR3: CASSVGREKLFF

V: TRBV2
CDR3: CASSPRGGTQYF

V: TRBV10-2
CDR3: CASRSDTPQRGRNTEAFF

V: TRBV7-2
CDR3: CASSPGGTGNTIYF

V: TRBV12-5
CDR3: CASVTPRGRVSSVNQPQHF

V: TRBV12-5
CDR3: CASGHPGQAPYEQYF

V: TRBV2
CDR3: CASSEGVGDGYTF

V: TRBV9
CDR3: CASSVESGRDHEQYF

V: TRBV4-3
CDR3: CASSPERGPSEEQFF

V: TRBV7-9
CDR3: CASSKRGRNSGNTIYF

V: TRBV25-1
CDR3: CASIGARKGETQYF

V: TRBV6-5
CDR3: CASSYSVENYGYTF

V: TRBV28
CDR3: CASSPTWRDYEQYF

V: TRBV7-9
CDR3: CASSLGGLAGAYEQYF

V: TRBV30
CDR3: CAWSPKGEKLFF

V: TRBV6-6
CDR3: CASSYGTANEQFF

V: TRBV30
CDR3: CAWSTRDRVLLNTEAFF

V: TRBV5-1
CDR3: CASSLGQGNTGELFF

V: TRBV6-1
CDR3: CASKIGVGEKLFF

V: TRBV28
CDR3: CASKRPGSNQPQHF

V: TRBV18
CDR3: CASSPPASSYNEQFF

V: TRBV13
CDR3: CASSSPDSKETQYF

V: TRBV18
CDR3: CASSPSPHRGAGEKLFF

V: TRBV10-1
CDR3: CASLRDRGNQPQHF

V: TRBV5-1
CDR3: CASSSSGQMNTEAFF

V: TRBV1
CDR3: CTSSQDRGADTQYF

V: TRBV5-1
CDR3: CASSLQGADWEAFF

V: TRBV19
CDR3: CASSSEGRDPYEQYF